This TCR beta chain was found in a study of cytomegalovirus exposure and HLA in healthy donors. Findings of the study overall: Usually a TCR sequence was rare, but some public TCRs were found in many donors.

Both 60 Vbeta primers and 13 Jbeta primers went into the PCR. The assay was immunoSEQ multiplex PCR, and TCRdb's table has in-frame clones only and misses some. This table holds approximately 170,000 clones, over 60% found once. In regard to this clone: Its antigen is as yet unknown.

The germline V gene has CDR1 MNHEY and CDR2 SMNVEV (reference sequence). The CDR3 has 14 amino acids. Trimming stripped 6 bases from V and 0 bases from J, with 11 bases between. The clonotype comes from a female donor in good health and CMV-seronegative. The V gene is TRBV27, the J gene TRBJ1-1, with D perhaps TRBD1 (5 bases). Specimen: PBMCs. The CDR3 loop is CASSAAGLNTEAFF. CDR3 nucleotide sequence: TGTGCCAGCAGCGCCGCGGGGCTGAACACTGAAGCTTTCTTT.